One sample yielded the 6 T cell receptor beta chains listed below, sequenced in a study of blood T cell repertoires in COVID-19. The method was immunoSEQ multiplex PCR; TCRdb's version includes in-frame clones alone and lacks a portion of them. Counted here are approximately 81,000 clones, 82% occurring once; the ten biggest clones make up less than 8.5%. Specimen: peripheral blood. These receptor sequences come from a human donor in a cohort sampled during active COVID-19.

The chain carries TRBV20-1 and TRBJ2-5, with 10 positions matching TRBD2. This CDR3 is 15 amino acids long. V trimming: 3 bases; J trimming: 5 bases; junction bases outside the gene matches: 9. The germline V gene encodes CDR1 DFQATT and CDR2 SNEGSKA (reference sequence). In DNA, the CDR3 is TGCAGTGCTAGTCGAGCGGGGGGGCCACGGGAGACCCAGTACTTC. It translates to CSASRAGGPRETQYF.

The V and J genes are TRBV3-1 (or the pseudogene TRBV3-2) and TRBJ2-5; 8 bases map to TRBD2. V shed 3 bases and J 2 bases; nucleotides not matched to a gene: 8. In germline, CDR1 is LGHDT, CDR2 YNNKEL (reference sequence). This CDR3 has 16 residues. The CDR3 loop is CASSQDGGGRQETQYF. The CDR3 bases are TGTGCCAGCAGCCAGGACGGGGGGGGAAGGCAAGAGACCCAGTACTTC.

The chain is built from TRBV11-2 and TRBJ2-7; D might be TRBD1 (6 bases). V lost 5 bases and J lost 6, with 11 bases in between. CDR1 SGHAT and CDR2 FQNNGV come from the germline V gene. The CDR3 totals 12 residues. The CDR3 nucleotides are TGTGCCAGCAGCAAAACAGGGTTCGAGCAGTACTTC. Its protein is CASSKTGFEQYF.

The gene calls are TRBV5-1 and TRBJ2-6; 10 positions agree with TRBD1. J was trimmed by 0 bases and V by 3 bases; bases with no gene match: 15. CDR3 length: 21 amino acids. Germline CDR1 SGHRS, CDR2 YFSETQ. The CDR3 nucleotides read TGCGCCAGCAGCTCGCCTATCCCTGGACAGGGGGGGGTCTCTGGGGCCAACGTCCTGACTTTC. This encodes CASSSPIPGQGGVSGANVLTF. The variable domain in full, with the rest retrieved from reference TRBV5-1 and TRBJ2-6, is KAGVTQTPRYLIKTRGQQVTLSCSPISGHRSVSWYQQTPGQGLQFLFEYFSETQRNKGNFPGRFSGRQFSNSRSEMNVSTLELGDSALYLCASSSPIPGQGGVSGANVLTFGAGSRLTVL.

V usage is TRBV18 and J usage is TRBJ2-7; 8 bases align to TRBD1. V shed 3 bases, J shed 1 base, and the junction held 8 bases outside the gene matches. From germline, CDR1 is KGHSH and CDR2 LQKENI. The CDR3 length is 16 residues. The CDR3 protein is CASSPRQGSTSYEQYF. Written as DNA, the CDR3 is TGTGCCAGCTCACCGCGACAGGGGTCAACTTCCTACGAGCAGTACTTC.

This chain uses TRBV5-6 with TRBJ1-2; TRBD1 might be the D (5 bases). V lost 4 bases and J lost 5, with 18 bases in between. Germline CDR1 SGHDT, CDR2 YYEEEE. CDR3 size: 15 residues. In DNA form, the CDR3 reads TGTGCCAGCAGCGCGGGACCCACTAGAGCTTATGGCTACACCTTC. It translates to CASSAGPTRAYGYTF.